This TCR beta chain emerged from a study of early T cells in non-severe SARS-CoV-2 infection. This clonotype was recorded a few times. TCRdb independently ran MiXCR on the 5' RACE reads; one entry per CDR3 protein. The data show about 64,000 distinct CDR3 sequences, approximately 14% seen once. Trimming took off 0 bases at V and 3 bases at J, with 7 bases between the two ends. Germline assignment: CDR1 SGHVS and CDR2 FNYEAQ. CDR3 length: 14 residues. Material for sequencing was whole blood. The gene calls are TRBV7-6 and TRBJ2-3; D possibly corresponds to TRBD1 (5 bases). The sequence came from an adult who was a healthcare worker with PCR-confirmed SARS-CoV-2 infection or an uninfected control (not recorded which). The CDR3 coding sequence is TGTGCCAGCAGCTTAGCCAGGGAAACAGATACGCAGTATTTT. Translated, it gives CASSLARETDTQYF.